The subject of this entry is one T cell receptor (beta chain). The antigen remains unidentified. These data come from a study of T-cell memory formation after mild COVID-19. Overall study findings and caveats: CD4/CD8 balance characterized clones contracting day 15 to 85, and CD4+ skew characterized later expanders.

MiXCR, run by TCRdb on the 5' RACE reads, gives a single entry per CDR3 protein. The data hold about half a million distinct CDR3 sequences, with about 20% observed a single time. CDR1 is SEHNR and CDR2 is FQNEAQ in the germline V gene (reference sequence). The CDR3 length is 15 residues. V shed 4 bases and J shed 1 base, with 13 bases lying between them. This chain connects TRBV7-9 to TRBJ2-5, with D tentatively TRBD2 (6 bases). The receptor was isolated from an adult woman who had mild COVID-19 (a few samples of this study predate the infection). Cell type and time point are not known. The sample comprised PBMCs or a T cell subset sorted from them (not recorded which). In DNA form, the CDR3 reads TGTGCCAGCAGCTCGCGGGACGCCGCCCAAGAGACCCAGTACTTC. Residues: CASSSRDAAQETQYF.